Listed below are T cell receptor beta chains from one sample, sequenced in a study of radiation and T cells in renal cell carcinoma. Only in-frame clones appear in the TCRdb table, and some are missing; sequencing was by immunoSEQ multiplex PCR. The sample yields under 100,000 clones, around 80% seen once. The sequences come from blood, collected from a patient whose treatment included radiotherapy and nephrectomy. All receptors come from a man aged 60-69 years with renal cell carcinoma. The CDR3 runs from the conserved cysteine through the conserved F or W. D genes are given only for firm matches. Clone sizes are given selectively: once, few, many, or a class where the clone is expanded.

TRBV20-1	11	TRBJ2-7	.	.	CSARDLGEQYF	TGCAGTGCTAGAGATTTGGGCGAGCAGTACTTC
TRBV9	13	TRBJ1-1	.	.	CASSNGVGTEAFF	TGTGCCAGCAGCAACGGTGTGGGCACTGAAGCTTTCTTT
TRBV19	15	TRBJ1-4	.	.	CASRNTGIVNEKLFF	TGTGCCAGTAGGAATACAGGGATCGTTAATGAAAAACTGTTTTTT
TRBV19	17	TRBJ2-7	.	TRBD2	CASSIGGPTSGSYEQYF	TGTGCCAGTAGTATCGGCGGACCCACTAGCGGCTCCTACGAGCAGTACTTC
TRBV11-2	13	TRBJ2-3	.	.	CASSRRDLDTQYF	TGTGCCAGCAGCCGAAGGGACCTAGATACGCAGTATTTT
TRBV5-1	21	TRBJ2-2	.	TRBD2	CASSLGPAGTSGNDRTGELFF	TGCGCCAGCAGCTTGGGCCCAGCCGGGACTAGCGGGAATGATCGCACCGGGGAGCTGTTTTTT
TRBV7-2	17	TRBJ2-7	few	TRBD2	CASSFTGTSAFIYEQYF	TGTGCCAGCAGCTTTACCGGGACTAGCGCCTTTATCTACGAGCAGTACTTC
TRBV10-3	12	TRBJ2-1	.	TRBD1	CAISELGQGQFF	TGTGCCATCAGTGAGTTGGGACAGGGGCAGTTCTTC
TRBV28	13	TRBJ2-7	.	.	CASGGLVSYEQYF	TGTGCCAGCGGAGGGCTAGTTTCCTACGAGCAGTACTTC
TRBV29-1	11	TRBJ2-5	.	.	CSVGGSGTQYF	TGCAGCGTTGGGGGTTCGGGGACCCAGTACTTC
TRBV19	12	TRBJ1-6	.	.	CASSSYNSPLHF	TGTGCCAGTAGTAGCTATAATTCACCCCTCCACTTT
TRBV29-1	12	TRBJ2-7	once	.	CSVEDLAGEQYF	TGCAGCGTTGAAGATCTCGCGGGCGAGCAGTACTTC
TRBV27	14	TRBJ1-1	.	.	CASSLRQRNTEAFF	TGTGCCAGCAGTTTACGACAGCGAAACACTGAAGCTTTCTTT
TRBV7-3	15	TRBJ2-7	.	.	CASSLGTGTHYEQYF	TGTGCCAGCAGCTTAGGAACCGGGACACATTACGAGCAGTACTTC
TRBV6-5	16	TRBJ2-1	.	TRBD2	CASSYRKGGRSNEQFF	TGTGCCAGCAGTTACCGGAAGGGCGGGAGAAGCAATGAGCAGTTCTTC
TRBV19	12	TRBJ1-2	.	.	CASSPRAYGYTF	TGTGCCAGTAGTCCCCGGGCCTATGGCTACACCTTC
TRBV19	13	TRBJ2-7	.	.	CASSTGLTYEQYF	TGTGCCAGTAGTACGGGATTAACCTACGAGCAGTACTTC
TRBV10-2	12	TRBJ1-2	.	.	CASSALGAGYTF	TGCGCCAGCAGCGCCCTAGGGGCAGGCTACACCTTC
TRBV5-4	15	TRBJ2-7	.	.	CASSLITRRGGEQYF	TGTGCCAGCAGCTTGATCACCCGGAGGGGTGGAGAGCAGTACTTC
TRBV19	16	TRBJ1-2	.	TRBD1	CASSNKGTGYDYGYTF	TGTGCCAGTAGTAATAAAGGGACAGGGTATGACTATGGCTACACCTTC
TRBV4-1	16	TRBJ2-5	.	.	CASSQDQSSPKETQYF	TGCGCCAGCAGCCAAGATCAGAGTTCGCCCAAAGAGACCCAGTACTTC
TRBV4-1	15	TRBJ2-3	.	.	CASSPPGMYTDTQYF	TGCGCCAGCAGCCCTCCGGGGATGTACACAGATACGCAGTATTTT